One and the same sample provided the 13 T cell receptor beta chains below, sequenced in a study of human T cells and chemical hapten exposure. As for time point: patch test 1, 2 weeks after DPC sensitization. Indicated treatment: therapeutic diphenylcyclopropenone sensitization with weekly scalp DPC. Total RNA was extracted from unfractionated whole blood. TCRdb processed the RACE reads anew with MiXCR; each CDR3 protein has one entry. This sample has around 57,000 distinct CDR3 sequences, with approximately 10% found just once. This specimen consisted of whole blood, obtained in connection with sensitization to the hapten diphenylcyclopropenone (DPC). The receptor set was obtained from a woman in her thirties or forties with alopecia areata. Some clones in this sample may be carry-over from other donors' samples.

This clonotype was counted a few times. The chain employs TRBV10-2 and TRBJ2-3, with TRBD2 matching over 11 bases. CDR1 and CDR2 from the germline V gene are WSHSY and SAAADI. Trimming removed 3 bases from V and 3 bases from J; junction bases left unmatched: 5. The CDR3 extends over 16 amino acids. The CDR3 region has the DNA TGCGCCAGCAGTGAATTAACTAGCGGGAGAACAGATACGCAGTATTTT. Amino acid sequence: CASSELTSGRTDTQYF.

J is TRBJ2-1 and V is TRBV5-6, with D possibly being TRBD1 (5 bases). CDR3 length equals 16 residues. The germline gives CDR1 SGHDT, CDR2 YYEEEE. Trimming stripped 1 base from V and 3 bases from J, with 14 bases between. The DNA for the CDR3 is TGTGCCAGCAGCTTGATGCAGGGCGTCCGCTACAATGAGCAGTTCTTC. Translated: CASSLMQGVRYNEQFF.

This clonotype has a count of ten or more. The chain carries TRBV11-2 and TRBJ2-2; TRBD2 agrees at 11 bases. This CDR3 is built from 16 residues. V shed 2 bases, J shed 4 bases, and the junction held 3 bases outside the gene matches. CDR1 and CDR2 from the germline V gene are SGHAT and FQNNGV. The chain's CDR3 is CASSLRLAGSTGELFF. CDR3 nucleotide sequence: TGTGCCAGCAGCTTACGACTAGCGGGAAGCACCGGGGAGCTGTTTTTT.

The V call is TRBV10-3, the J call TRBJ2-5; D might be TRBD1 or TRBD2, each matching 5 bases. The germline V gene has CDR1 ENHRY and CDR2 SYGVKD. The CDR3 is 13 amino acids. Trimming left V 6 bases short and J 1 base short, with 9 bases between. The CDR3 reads CAIRGTVQETQYF. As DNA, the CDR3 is TGTGCCATCAGAGGGACGGTCCAAGAGACCCAGTACTTC.

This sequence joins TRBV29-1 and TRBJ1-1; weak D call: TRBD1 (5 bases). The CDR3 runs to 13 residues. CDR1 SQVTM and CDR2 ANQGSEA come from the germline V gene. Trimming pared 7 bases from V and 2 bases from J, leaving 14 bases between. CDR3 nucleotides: TGCAGCGGGTGGGGGGAAGGCAACACTGAAGCTTTCTTT. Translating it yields CSGWGEGNTEAFF.

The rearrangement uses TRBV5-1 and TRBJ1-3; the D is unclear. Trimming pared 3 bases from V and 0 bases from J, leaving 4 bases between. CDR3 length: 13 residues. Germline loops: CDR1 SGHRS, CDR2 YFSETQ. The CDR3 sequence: CASSWASGNTIYF. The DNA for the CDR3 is TGCGCCAGCAGCTGGGCCTCTGGAAACACCATATATTTT.

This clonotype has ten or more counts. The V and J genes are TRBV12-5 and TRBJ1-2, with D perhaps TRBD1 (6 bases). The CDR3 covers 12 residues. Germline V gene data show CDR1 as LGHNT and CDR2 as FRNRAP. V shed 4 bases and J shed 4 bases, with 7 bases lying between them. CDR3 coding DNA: TGTGCTAGTGGTTCACAGGGCTATGGCTACACCTTC. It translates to CASGSQGYGYTF.

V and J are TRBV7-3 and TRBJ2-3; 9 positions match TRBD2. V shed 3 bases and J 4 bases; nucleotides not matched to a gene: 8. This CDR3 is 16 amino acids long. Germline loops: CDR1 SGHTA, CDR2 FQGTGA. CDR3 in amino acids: CASSFMGGLASDTQYF. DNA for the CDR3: TGTGCCAGCAGCTTCATGGGGGGACTAGCATCAGATACGCAGTATTTT.

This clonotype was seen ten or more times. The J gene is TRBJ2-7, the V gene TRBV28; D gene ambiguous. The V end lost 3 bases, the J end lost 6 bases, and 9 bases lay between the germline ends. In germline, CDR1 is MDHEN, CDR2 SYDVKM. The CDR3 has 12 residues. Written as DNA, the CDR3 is TGTGCCAGCAGTTTGGGCGGTAGCGAGCAGTACTTC. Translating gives CASSLGGSEQYF.

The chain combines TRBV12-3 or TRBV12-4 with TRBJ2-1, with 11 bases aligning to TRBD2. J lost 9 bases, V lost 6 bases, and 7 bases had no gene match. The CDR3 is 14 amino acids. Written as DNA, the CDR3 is TGTGCCAGCAGCGTAGCGGGGGGGCATGTTGAGCAGTTCTTC. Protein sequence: CASSVAGGHVEQFF.

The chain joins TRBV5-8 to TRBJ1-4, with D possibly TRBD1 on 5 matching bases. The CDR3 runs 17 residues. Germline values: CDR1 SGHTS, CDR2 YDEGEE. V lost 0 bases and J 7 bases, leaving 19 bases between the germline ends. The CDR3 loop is CASSLASLEQDGEKLFF. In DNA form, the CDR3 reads TGTGCCAGCAGCTTGGCCAGCTTAGAACAGGACGGTGAAAAACTGTTTTTT.

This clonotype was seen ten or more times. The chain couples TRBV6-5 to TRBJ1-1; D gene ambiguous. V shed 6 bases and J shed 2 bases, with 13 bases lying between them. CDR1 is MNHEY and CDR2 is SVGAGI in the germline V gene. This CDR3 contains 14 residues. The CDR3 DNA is TGTGCCAGCAGCCTCGACGGTTCAAACACTGAAGCTTTCTTT. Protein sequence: CASSLDGSNTEAFF.

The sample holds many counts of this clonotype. The CDR3 DNA sequence: TGTGCCAGCAGTGGGATCGGGACAGACAATGAGCAGTTCTTC. Translating it yields CASSGIGTDNEQFF. J is TRBJ2-1 and V is TRBV6-5; the match to TRBD1 covers 7 bases. V lost 5 bases to trimming and J lost 5 bases; unmatched junction nucleotides: 6. The CDR3 covers 14 residues. Germline loops: CDR1 MNHEY, CDR2 SVGAGI.